The 2 T cell receptor beta chains reported below all come from one sample, sequenced in a study of blood T cell repertoires in COVID-19. TCRdb's copy holds only in-frame clones and misses some; the assay was immunoSEQ multiplex PCR. The data show 120,000 or so clones, with over 75% seen just once and 5% to 8% held by the top ten. The material sequenced was peripheral blood. Every receptor here comes from a man older than 75 with active or convalescent COVID-19.

The chain uses TRBV28 and TRBJ1-6; a possible D gene is TRBD1 (5 bases). The V end lost 6 bases, the J end lost 7 bases, and 16 bases lay between the germline ends. Germline CDR1 reads MDHEN; CDR2 reads SYDVKM. The length of the CDR3 is 15 residues. The CDR3 here is CASRQTRGINSPLHF. CDR3 in DNA: TGTGCCAGCAGACAAACGCGGGGGATCAATTCACCCCTCCACTTT.

A word on this clone: This sample also contains other DNA sequences that code for the same CDR3. The V call is TRBV3-1 (or the pseudogene TRBV3-2), the J call TRBJ1-2; D is possibly TRBD1 (5 bases). Trimming shortened V by 0 bases and J by 2 bases, and 7 bases separated the two germline ends. Germline lookup yields CDR1 LGHDT and CDR2 YNNKEL (reference sequence). The CDR3 contains 14 residues. CDR3 residues: CASSQDSGNYGYTF. The CDR3 bases are TGTGCCAGCAGCCAAGATTCAGGGAACTATGGCTACACCTTC.